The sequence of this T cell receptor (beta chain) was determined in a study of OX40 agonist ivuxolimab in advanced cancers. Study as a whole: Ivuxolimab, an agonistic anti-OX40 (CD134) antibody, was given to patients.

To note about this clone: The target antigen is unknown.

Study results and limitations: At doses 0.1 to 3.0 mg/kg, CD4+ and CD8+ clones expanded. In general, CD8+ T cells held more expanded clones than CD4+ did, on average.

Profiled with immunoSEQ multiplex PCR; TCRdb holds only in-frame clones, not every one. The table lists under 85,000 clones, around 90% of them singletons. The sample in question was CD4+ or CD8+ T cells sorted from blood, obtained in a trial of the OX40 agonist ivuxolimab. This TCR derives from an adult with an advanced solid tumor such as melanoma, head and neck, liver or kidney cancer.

The CDR3 DNA is TGTGCCAGCAGCTCAGACAGGGGAAGGTTGGTAGAGACCCAGTACTTC. It is translated as CASSSDRGRLVETQYF. The chain carries TRBV7-9 and TRBJ2-5, with TRBD1 matching over 8 bases. The germline CDR1 and CDR2 sequences are SEHNR and FQNEAQ (reference sequence). The CDR3 length is 16 residues. J lost 4 bases, V lost 4 bases, and 11 bases had no gene match.